The 11 T cell receptor beta chains below come from one sample, sequenced in a study of blood T cell repertoires in COVID-19. The data were produced by immunoSEQ multiplex PCR, yet TCRdb's version contains in-frame clones alone and is incomplete. The sample includes about 260,000 clones, about nine tenths of them seen just once. Material: PBMCs or T cells enriched from blood (not recorded which). All receptors derive from a man between 45 and 60 years old who had been exposed to COVID-19.

The chain links TRBV7-8 to TRBJ1-2; a possible D gene is TRBD1 (6 bases). V shed 5 bases and J shed 4 bases, with 17 bases lying between them. The germline CDR1 and CDR2 sequences are SGHVS and FQNEAQ. The CDR3 has 15 residues. This CDR3 reads CASSPGRGIGYGYTF. The DNA of the CDR3 is TGTGCCAGCAGCCCAGGGAGGGGGATCGGCTATGGCTACACCTTC.

This clone was seen more than once but under ten times. This sequence joins TRBV29-1 and TRBJ2-7; TRBD1 matches at 8 bases. The CDR3 spans 14 residues. The V segment lost 7 bases and the J segment 2 bases; nucleotides outside the gene matches: 10. CDR1 and CDR2 from the germline V gene are SQVTM and ANQGSEA. The CDR3 nucleotides are TGCAGCGCCGGGACAGGATCGAAAGCCTACGAGCAGTACTTC. It codes for CSAGTGSKAYEQYF.

The chain joins TRBV12-3 or TRBV12-4 to TRBJ2-3; TRBD2 agrees at 8 bases. This CDR3 has 13 residues. J lost 6 bases, V lost 4 bases, and 3 bases had no gene match. Here the CDR3 DNA reads TGTGCCAGCAGTTCGGGACTAGTGGATACGCAGTATTTT. Amino acids: CASSSGLVDTQYF.

V and J are TRBV19 and TRBJ1-4; 10 bases are a match to TRBD1. J gave up 6 bases and V 9 bases, and 7 bases lay outside the gene matches. The germline gives CDR1 LNHDA, CDR2 SQIVND (reference sequence). The CDR3 sequence is 14 residues long. This CDR3 reads CASARTGGYEKLFF. The CDR3, as DNA: TGTGCCAGCGCCCGGACAGGGGGTTATGAAAAACTGTTTTTT.

The V call is TRBV28, the J call TRBJ1-2; TRBD1 might be the D (6 bases). The germline V gene has CDR1 MDHEN and CDR2 SYDVKM. V lost 3 bases, J lost 5 bases, and 16 bases lay in between. The CDR3 contains 15 residues. Here the CDR3 reads CASSLAGGMSYGYTF. The CDR3, as DNA: TGTGCCAGCAGTTTGGCGGGGGGCATGTCATATGGCTACACCTTC.

This chain joins TRBV28 and TRBJ2-7; 10 bases fit TRBD2. In germline, CDR1 is MDHEN, CDR2 SYDVKM. The CDR3 spans 17 residues. The J segment lost 6 bases and the V segment lost 6 bases, leaving 17 bases of the junction unmatched. The CDR3 loop is CASSSLWRGASGSEQYV. The CDR3 region has the DNA TGTGCCAGCAGCAGTTTATGGAGGGGGGCTAGCGGGAGCGAGCAGTACGTC.

This chain links TRBV27 with TRBJ1-2; 9 nucleotides match TRBD1. Germline V gene data show CDR1 as MNHEY and CDR2 as SMNVEV (reference sequence). The CDR3 is made up of 18 amino acids. Trimming took 1 base from V and 3 from J; bases not matched to a gene: 12. The CDR3 nucleotides read TGTGCCAGCAGTTTATGGGCCCCGTGGACAGGGGTGGACTATGGCTACACCTTC. It codes for CASSLWAPWTGVDYGYTF.

The chain carries TRBV3-1 (or the pseudogene TRBV3-2) and TRBJ1-6; TRBD1 aligns across 9 bases. The CDR3 consists of 18 residues. Germline lookup yields CDR1 LGHDT and CDR2 YNNKEL (reference sequence). The trim removed 0 bases at V and 7 bases at J, leaving 10 bases unmatched. This CDR3 reads CASSQDLLGQGTNSPLHF. The CDR3 DNA reads TGTGCCAGCAGCCAAGATCTTTTGGGACAGGGAACCAATTCACCCCTCCACTTT.

The gene calls are TRBV28 and TRBJ1-4; D ambiguous. CDR3 size: 11 residues. Germline V gene sequence: CDR1 MDHEN, CDR2 SYDVKM. V was shortened by 11 bases and J by 4 bases, with 8 bases between the two germline ends. CDR3 sequence: CAAGHNEKLFF. Written as DNA, the CDR3 is TGTGCCGCTGGGCATAATGAAAAACTGTTTTTT.

Here the CDR3 reads CASSLVVAVPTDTQYF. In DNA, the CDR3 is TGTGCCAGCAGCTTAGTAGTAGCGGTACCCACAGATACGCAGTATTTT. The chain couples TRBV7-2 to TRBJ2-3; the D gene is possibly TRBD2 (6 bases). Per the germline V gene, CDR1 is SGHTA and CDR2 is FQGNSA. CDR3 length: 16 amino acids. V was cut by 1 base and J by 2 bases, with 13 bases left in between.

The chain's CDR3 is CASSIARELNTEAFF. The CDR3 DNA is TGTGCCAGTAGTATCGCCCGGGAACTGAACACTGAAGCTTTCTTT. The V gene is TRBV19, the J gene TRBJ1-1; D ambiguous. Deletions cut 3 bases from V and 0 bases from J, with 11 bases between. The CDR3 contains 15 residues. CDR1 and CDR2 from the germline V gene are LNHDA and SQIVND (reference sequence).